The present TCR beta chain was sequenced within a study of cytomegalovirus exposure and HLA in healthy donors. Primers for the PCR totalled 60 Vbeta and 13 Jbeta. Clones were read by immunoSEQ multiplex PCR, and TCRdb kept only the in-frame ones, dropping some. The data contain some 71,000 clones, approximately 70% of them seen just once; the ten biggest clones take up roughly 9.7%. Points from the study as a whole: An observed cluster of highly shared sequence variants was recorded as a likely sequencing artifact. The authors later found HLA-associated TCR beta chains more clonally expanded than equally common others. One variant, a missense change in DCLRE1C, was linked in a later analysis to TCR beta V- and J-gene trimming. A few V segments could not be told apart, such as TRBV6-2 and TRBV6-3, and were left out.

In regard to this clone: Its antigen is not identified.

J gave up 7 bases and V 6 bases, and 11 bases lay outside the gene matches. CDR1 is MNHEY and CDR2 is SVGAGI in the germline V gene. The CDR3 runs 15 residues. The sequence came from a woman between 45 and 65 years old in good health and CMV-seropositive. The sample consisted of PBMCs. The V gene is TRBV6-5, the J gene TRBJ2-4, with TRBD2 matching over 8 bases. For the CDR3, the DNA is TGTGCCAGCAGACCTGCCGCGGGGGGCCAGAACATTCAGTACTTC. Encoded protein: CASRPAAGGQNIQYF.